Sequencing of this T cell receptor (beta chain) was carried out in a study of post-analysis software for immune sequencing data (dated by TCRdb to the mid-2010s). Background on the whole study: Disease courses on record covered relapsing-remitting, secondary progressive and progressive-relapsing multiple sclerosis, though some patients had no subtype annotation. Patient repertoires were compared against some twelve previously published healthy control repertoires from donors aged about 6 to 28 years. A subset of samples was prepared in parallel using single-end sample barcoding, then pooled and co-amplified after Illumina adapter ligation.

To demonstrate the VDJtools post-analysis software, the study profiled TCR beta repertoires from the peripheral blood of about a dozen young patients with multiple sclerosis. The patients with multiple sclerosis were children and adolescents between about 6 and 15 years of age. As concerns this clonotype: The antigen it binds to is not known. It has no much larger one-base neighbor in the sample; base qualities were not kept.

What the study reported, not specific to this receptor: Patients showed significantly higher frequencies than controls for roughly 5 TRBV segments, among them TRBV5-6, TRBV5-1 and TRBV20-1. Normalized Chao1 diversity was significantly lower in multiple sclerosis patients than controls, suggesting substantial peripheral T-cell clonal expansion. The multiple sclerosis patient group was slightly younger than the control group. Direct clustering with F measure showed strong co-clustering of samples prepared in the same batch, prompting a batch-effect correction.

The library came from PCR. Sequencing was performed on an Illumina HiSeq 2500. To reduce PCR and sequencing biases, unique molecular identifiers were incorporated into the TCR beta cDNA libraries. Approximately 500,000 cDNA molecules were obtained for every 1 to 10 million input T cells, so each molecule roughly corresponded to one T cell. The patient libraries were prepared and sequenced using the same protocol as the earlier healthy control dataset. Within a given batch, samples were prepared together, multiplexed and sequenced on the same HiSeq lane. The paper's processing steps were these. MIGEC was used to process the raw barcoded reads, and molecular identifier groups with only a single read were discarded before consensus assembly and CDR3 extraction. VDJtools was used for post-analysis of the clonotype tables, and diversity was normalized by down-sampling every dataset to the size of the smallest sample. Repertoire overlap clustering matched CDR3 amino acid but not nucleotide sequences to correct batch-related cross-sample contamination. TCRdb trimmed the raw reads at Q25, called clones with MiXCR and kept productive beta chains. Each CDR3 protein appears once, grouped with its most common genes and DNA. TCRdb's processing, not the study's, gives the V and J calls here. For this sample the table gives about 560,000 distinct CDR3 sequences, of which 44% were detected only once. The ten largest clones take up more than 1.5% of the sample.

Trimming takes 3 bases off V and 7 bases off J; junction bases not matched to a gene: 9. The CDR3 runs 14 amino acids, cysteine and phenylalanine included. Only the CDR3 region is kept as DNA, spanning 42 bases read in frame from base 1. From the germline V gene (reference sequence), CDR1 is SGHNT and CDR2 is YYREEE. This TCR was recovered from a girl aged 5-17 years with multiple sclerosis. In this chain, TRBV5-4 is recombined with TRBJ2-7; the junction holds 8 bases that match TRBD2. Sequences were obtained from blood. The CDR3 protein is CASSWGAGVGEQYF. The bases are TGTGCCAGCAGCTGGGGAGCGGGAGTGGGGGAGCAGTACTTC.